These T cell receptor beta chains were read from a single sample in a study of T cell repertoires in cytomegalovirus infection. TCRdb re-called the reads with MiXCR, one entry per CDR3 protein. The table shows roughly 500,000 distinct CDR3 sequences, with approximately 15% occurring only once. The sample taken for sequencing was CD8+ T cells from PBMCs. These receptors all come from a human donor in good health (CMV status not recorded). Some clones in this sample may be carry-over from other donors' samples. Each CDR3 is given with its conserved first and last residue.

j_gene | len | v_gene | CDR3aa
TRBJ1-4 | 13 | TRBV12-3/TRBV12-4 | CASRDRVREKLFF
TRBJ2-3 | 15 | TRBV7-6 | CASGRAGGYTDTQYF
TRBJ2-1 | 13 | TRBV7-9 | CASSLVGGNEQFF
TRBJ2-7 | 19 | TRBV11-2 | CASSLDPRTSGRFSYEQYF
TRBJ2-5 | 13 | TRBV2 | CASTSGRGETQYF
TRBJ2-3 | 16 | TRBV2 | CASSDTGGSSTDTQYF
TRBJ2-7 | 14 | TRBV5-4 | CASSLKGNSYEQYF
TRBJ1-2 | 11 | TRBV2 | CASSTRNGYTF
TRBJ2-7 | 15 | TRBV27 | CASSFDRGLSYEQYF
TRBJ1-4 | 15 | TRBV6-6 | CASTKGRATNEKLFF
TRBJ1-1 | 13 | TRBV27 | CASKETVLTEAFF
TRBJ1-2 | 10 | TRBV6-6 | CAIFDYGYTF
TRBJ2-1 | 14 | TRBV7-9 | CASSLGALGSEQFF
TRBJ1-6 | 16 | TRBV28 | CASTGDSGSYNSPLHF
TRBJ2-2 | 19 | TRBV2 | CASSEPRDRGLAFTGELFF
TRBJ1-1 | 15 | TRBV14 | CASSQVGRRDTEAFF
TRBJ2-1 | 14 | TRBV2 | CARPGLAGVPEQFF
TRBJ1-2 | 14 | TRBV19 | CASSPIGENYGYTF